This TCR beta chain was observed in a study of blood T cell repertoires in COVID-19. About the research overall: Material from acute and convalescent COVID-19 was sourced from the United States, Italy and Spain. Sources were T cells, B-cell-depleted T cells, or PBMCs; the material itself was cDNA or gDNA.

This CDR3 spans 13 amino acids. Trimming left V 2 bases short and J 7 bases short, with 9 bases between. Germline V gene lookup returns CDR1 SNHLY and CDR2 FYNNEI. Authors' analysis steps: By means of reference gene primer amplification, nucleated cell counts were estimated. TCRdb keeps only in-frame clones here, not all; method: immunoSEQ multiplex PCR. The DNA gave D and trimming, while V, J and clone size come from that table. The sample yields fewer than 350,000 clones, around 85% seen once. This clonotype was obtained from a human donor in a cohort sampled during active COVID-19. The chain is built from TRBV2 and TRBJ1-5, with D uncertain. Sequenced: peripheral blood. The CDR3 is CASSENVRQPQHF. CDR3 in DNA: TGTGCCAGCAGTGAAAACGTCAGGCAGCCCCAGCATTTT.